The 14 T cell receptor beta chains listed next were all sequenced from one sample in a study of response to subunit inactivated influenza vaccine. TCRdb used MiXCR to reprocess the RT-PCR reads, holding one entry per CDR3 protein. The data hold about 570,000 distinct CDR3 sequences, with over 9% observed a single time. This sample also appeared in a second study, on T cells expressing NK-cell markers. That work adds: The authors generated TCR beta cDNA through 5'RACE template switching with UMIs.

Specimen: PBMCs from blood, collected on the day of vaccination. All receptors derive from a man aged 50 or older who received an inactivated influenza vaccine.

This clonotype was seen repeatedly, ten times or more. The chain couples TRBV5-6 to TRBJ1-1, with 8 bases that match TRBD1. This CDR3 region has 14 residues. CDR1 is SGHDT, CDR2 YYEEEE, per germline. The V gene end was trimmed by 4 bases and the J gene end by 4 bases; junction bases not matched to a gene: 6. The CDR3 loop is CASSLTGEGTEAFF. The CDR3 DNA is TGTGCCAGCAGCCTGACAGGGGAAGGCACTGAAGCTTTCTTT.

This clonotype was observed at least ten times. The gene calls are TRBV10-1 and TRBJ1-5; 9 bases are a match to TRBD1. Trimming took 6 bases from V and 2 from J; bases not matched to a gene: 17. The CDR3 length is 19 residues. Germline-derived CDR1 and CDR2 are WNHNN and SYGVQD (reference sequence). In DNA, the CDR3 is TGCGCCAGCAGCAGATCCTCCCGGGACAGGGTTTTCGGCAATCAGCCCCAGCATTTT. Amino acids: CASSRSSRDRVFGNQPQHF.

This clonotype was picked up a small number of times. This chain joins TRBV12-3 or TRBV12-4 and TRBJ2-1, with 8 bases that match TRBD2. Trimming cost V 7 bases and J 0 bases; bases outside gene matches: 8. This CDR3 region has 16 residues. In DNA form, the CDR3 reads TGTGCCAGCACCATATTCAGCGGGAGCTCCTACAATGAGCAGTTCTTC. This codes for CASTIFSGSSYNEQFF.

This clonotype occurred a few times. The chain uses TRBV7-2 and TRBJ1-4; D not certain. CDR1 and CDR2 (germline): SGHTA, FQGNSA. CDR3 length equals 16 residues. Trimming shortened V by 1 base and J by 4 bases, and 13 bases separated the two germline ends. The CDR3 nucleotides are TGTGCCAGCAGCTTAGTCGGTTACGGAAATAATGAAAAACTGTTTTTT. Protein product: CASSLVGYGNNEKLFF.

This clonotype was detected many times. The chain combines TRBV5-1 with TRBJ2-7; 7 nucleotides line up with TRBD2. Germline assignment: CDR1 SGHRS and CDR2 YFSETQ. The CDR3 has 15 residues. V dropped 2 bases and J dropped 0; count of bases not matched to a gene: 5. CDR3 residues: CASSFGTTSSYEQYF. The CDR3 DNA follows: TGCGCCAGCAGCTTCGGGACTACCAGCTCCTACGAGCAGTACTTC.

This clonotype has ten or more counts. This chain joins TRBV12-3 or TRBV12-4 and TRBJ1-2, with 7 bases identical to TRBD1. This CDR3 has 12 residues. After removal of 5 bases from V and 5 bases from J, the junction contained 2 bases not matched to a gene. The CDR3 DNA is TGTGCCAGCAGTCAGACAGGGTATGGCTACACCTTC. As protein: CASSQTGYGYTF.

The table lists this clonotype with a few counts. As DNA, the CDR3 is TGTGCCAGCTCACCACGTACGGGGGCTGTAGGAGAGCAGTACTTC. Protein: CASSPRTGAVGEQYF. The J gene is TRBJ2-7, the V gene TRBV18; D might be TRBD1 or TRBD2, each matching 6 bases. V was clipped by 1 base and J by 7 bases, with 17 bases between them. The germline V gene has CDR1 KGHSH and CDR2 LQKENI. This CDR3 region has 15 residues.

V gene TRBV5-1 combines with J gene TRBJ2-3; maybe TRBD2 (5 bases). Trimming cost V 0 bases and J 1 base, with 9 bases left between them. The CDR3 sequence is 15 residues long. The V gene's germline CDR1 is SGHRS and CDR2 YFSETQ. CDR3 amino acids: CASSLEYGGTDTQYF. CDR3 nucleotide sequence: TGCGCCAGCAGCTTGGAATACGGGGGCACAGATACGCAGTATTTT.

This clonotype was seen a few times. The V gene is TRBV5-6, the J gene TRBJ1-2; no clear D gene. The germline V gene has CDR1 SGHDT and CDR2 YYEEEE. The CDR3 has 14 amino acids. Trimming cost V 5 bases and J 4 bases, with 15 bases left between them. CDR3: CASSLSRTAYGYTF. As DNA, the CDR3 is TGTGCCAGCAGTTTAAGTCGGACGGCCTATGGCTACACCTTC.

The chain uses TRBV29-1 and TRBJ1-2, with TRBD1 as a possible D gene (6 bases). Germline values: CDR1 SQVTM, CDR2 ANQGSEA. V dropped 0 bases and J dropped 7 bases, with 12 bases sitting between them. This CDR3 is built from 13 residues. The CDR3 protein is CSVEEGRGSGYTF. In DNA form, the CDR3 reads TGCAGCGTTGAAGAGGGCAGGGGCTCTGGCTACACCTTC.

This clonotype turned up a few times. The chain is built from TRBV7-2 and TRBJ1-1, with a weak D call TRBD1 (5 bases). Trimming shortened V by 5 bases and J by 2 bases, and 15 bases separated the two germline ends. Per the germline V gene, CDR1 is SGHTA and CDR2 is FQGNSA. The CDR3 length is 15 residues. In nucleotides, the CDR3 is TGTGCCAGCAGCCCCCGGACACGTTCAAACACTGAAGCTTTCTTT. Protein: CASSPRTRSNTEAFF.

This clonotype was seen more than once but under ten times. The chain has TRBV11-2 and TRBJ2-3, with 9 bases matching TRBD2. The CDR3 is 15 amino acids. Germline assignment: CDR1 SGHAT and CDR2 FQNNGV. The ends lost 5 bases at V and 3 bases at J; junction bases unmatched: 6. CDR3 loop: CASSPWTSATDTQYF. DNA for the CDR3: TGTGCCAGCAGCCCCTGGACTAGCGCTACAGATACGCAGTATTTT.

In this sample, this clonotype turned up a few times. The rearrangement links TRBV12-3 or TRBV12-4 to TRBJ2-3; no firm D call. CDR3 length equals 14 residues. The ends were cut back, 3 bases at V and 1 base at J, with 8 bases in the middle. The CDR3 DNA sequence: TGTGCCAGCAGTTTTGCGGTGGGCACAGATACGCAGTATTTT. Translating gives CASSFAVGTDTQYF.

CDR3 DNA: TGTGCCAGCAGAATGGGACTAGCGGGTCGGGTCGGGGAGCTGTTTTTT. This translates into CASRMGLAGRVGELFF. The V call is TRBV6-1, the J call TRBJ2-2; TRBD2 matches 12 bases. After removal of 6 bases from V and 7 bases from J, the junction contained 9 bases not matched to a gene. CDR3 length: 16 amino acids. Per the germline V gene, CDR1 is MNHNS and CDR2 is SASEGT.